One TCR beta chain is described in this entry. The data originate from a study of blood T cell repertoires in COVID-19. Study details: The samples span acute and convalescent COVID-19 from the United States, Italy and Spain. PBMCs, B-cell-depleted T cells, or T cells provided the cDNA or gDNA that made up the material.

Trimming cost V 2 bases and J 1 base, with 8 bases left between them. CDR3 length: 14 amino acids. CDR1 is ENHRY and CDR2 is SYGVKD in the germline V gene. In the authors' methods: Nucleated cell number was recorded as an estimate derived from reference gene primer amplification. The assay was immunoSEQ multiplex PCR, and TCRdb's table has in-frame clones only and misses some. V, J and clone size derive from that table, while D and trimming were established from the DNA sequence. In the table there are just over 75,000 clones, approximately 80% of which are singletons. This sequence was found in a man in his sixties with active or convalescent COVID-19. Sequencing used peripheral blood. V gene TRBV10-3 combines with J gene TRBJ1-1; D gene uncertain. The CDR3 spells CAISETTANTEAFF. The CDR3 coding sequence is TGTGCCATCAGTGAGACCACAGCGAACACTGAAGCTTTCTTT.